The sequence of this T cell receptor (beta chain) was determined in a study of vaccination effects on CD4 cells after COVID-19. Study information: After the second dose, samples were taken at median day 72.

ViraFEST assay sequencing came after antigen-specific CD4+ T cells were expanded with viral peptide pools. Isolation of CD4+ T cells took place after less than 12 days of culture. The participants, recipients of two vaccine doses, got either BNT162b2 or mRNA-1273. Sequencing used immunoSEQ multiplex PCR; TCRdb keeps in-frame clones, though not all of them. The data hold tens of thousands of clones, with 55% to 85% observed a single time. Germline V gene data show CDR1 as MNHEY and CDR2 as SVGAGI. The CDR3 is made up of 14 amino acids. The V gene lost 2 bases and the J gene lost 8 bases, with 15 bases spanning the gap. Study outcomes and limitations: Few convalescent patients and no early post-infection timepoints were included in the study.

Of note for this clone: Its specificity is unknown.

This clonotype was sampled from a human donor who received a COVID-19 vaccine. The chain employs TRBV6-5 and TRBJ1-2, with D uncertain. The source material was CD4+ T cells from PBMCs cultured with HCoV-229E spike peptides, sampled after COVID-19 vaccination. CDR3 in DNA: TGTGCCAGCAGTTACACCGACCCAGGAGGCGGCTACACCTTC. Translation gives CASSYTDPGGGYTF.